The sequence of this TCR beta chain was determined in a study of control samples from healthy donors and cancer patients. Sequencing was performed with immunoSEQ multiplex PCR; in TCRdb, only in-frame clones are kept and a portion is missing. The table shows under 200,000 clones, with 91% occurring only once. V dropped 4 bases and J dropped 0 bases, with 7 bases sitting between them. The CDR3 loop spans 14 amino acids. From germline, CDR1 is MNHEY and CDR2 SVGEGT. Only a few counts were recorded for this clone. This clonotype originated in a woman aged 30 to 39 in good health. Sequenced input: blood. This chain uses TRBV6-2 or TRBV6-3 with TRBJ1-5; D gene unclear. The CDR3, as DNA: TGTGCCAGCAGTTGGACGGATAGCAATCAGCCCCAGCATTTT. Protein: CASSWTDSNQPQHF.